This T cell receptor beta chain derives from a study of shared clonotypes between healthy human individuals (dated by TCRdb to 2018 to 2021). Context from the whole study: A couple of women and a few men aged 18 to 49 years were included in the cohort. For each donor, CD4 naive and CD4 memory were each given three plates, CD8 naive was given two plates, and CD8 memory was given one plate. Blood TCR repertoires of 5 or 6 healthy adults were deeply sequenced to estimate repertoire size and the extent of clonotype sharing between individuals. To increase sequencing depth and limit assay-specific biases, different laboratories used diverse techniques to prepare libraries and sequence TCR repertoires. Per donor, leukapheresis produced somewhere between about 0.94 and 9 billion PBMCs. What the authors observed across the whole study: Estimated clonotype richness was generally larger for naive than for memory subsets. Sampling was limited to blood, and TCR repertoires in tissue likely differ from TCR repertoires in blood. Because the study included only a small number of donors, the genetic and exposure-history diversity represented was limited. Sharing across a handful of donors was observed for around 5% of naive CD4, 3% to 3.5% of naive CD8, around 2.5% of memory CD4, and over 0.3% of memory CD8 clonotypes. Incomplete sequencing was indicated by rarefaction of sorted-subset datasets, despite the large sequencing depth. Pairwise subsampling indicated that sequencing depth was expected to affect the degree of clonotype sharing among donors. Higher generation probabilities were observed for clonotypes shared by all four sorted-subset donors than for non-shared clonotypes.

Using the deep immunoSEQ assay, multiplex PCR amplified TCR CDR3 regions from genomic DNA. Extracted genomic DNA from each cell subset was spread evenly across all wells of several immunoSEQ 96-well plates, with each plate serving as a replicate. For sorted subsets, each replicate PCR was loaded with approximately 0.2 ug genomic DNA, equivalent to 32,000 or so T cell genomes. The purified libraries were quantified using a Qubit 3.0 fluorometer, sized with a Bioanalyzer 2100, and then quantified again using the KAPA Library Quantification kit. Every immunoSEQ 96-well plate was sequenced on a dedicated single-read 150-cycle Illumina NextSeq 550 flow cell. Processing in the source paper ran as follows. Because the immunoSEQ output held only junctional sequences and lacked quality scores, the filtering could not match the filtering applied to full-length reads. Sequences were annotated with PyIR, a Python wrapper for IgBLAST v1.9, using IMGT germline references to assign V/J genes and CDR3. Reads were removed for weak V/J assignments (E-value above 1e-6), missing CDR3, stop codons, out-of-frame junctions, or ambiguous translated residues. V3J clonotypes were defined as sequences sharing an identical inferred V gene, J gene, and CDR3 amino acid sequence. Percentage overlap between repertoires was calculated by dividing the number of shared unique clonotypes by the size of the smaller repertoire. RTK rarefaction, the Chao1 estimator, and Recon v2.1 estimates of unobserved clonotypes were used to assess repertoire richness. OLGA was used to compute generation probabilities for all TCRbeta clonotypes that the gDNA method yielded from a handful of donors. TCRdb's version of the immuneACCESS table is confined to in-frame rearrangements and falls short of the full clone set. An unresolved V gene accounts for under half of the shortfall where checked; the remainder is of unknown origin. V and J calls and clone size are those listed in that table; D and trimming were worked out from the DNA. The sample table contains more than 2,000,000 clones; only one count was recorded for approximately 95% of them. Clones ranked in the top ten supply around 0.4% of the sample.

Spanning cysteine to phenylalanine, the CDR3 consists of 15 amino acids. Just CDR3 DNA is preserved here, 45 bases in frame from base 1. The CDR1 and CDR2 encoded by the germline V gene are ENHRY and SYGVKD. V lost 6 bases and J lost 2 bases, and the count of bases not matched to a germline gene is 6. As for this clone: There is no known antigen for this receptor. Base qualities are not recorded, but no much larger clone differs from it by a single base.

Donors were healthy HIV-negative adults with no recently reported acute infections or vaccinations. Every donor was a Caucasian adult residing in Nashville, Tennessee, USA. CD4+ T cells were enriched by magnetic negative selection; naive cells were then positively selected on CD45RA, and the negative fraction formed the memory subset. Blood was obtained by leukapheresis, after which PBMCs were separated by Ficoll-Histopaque density gradient centrifugation and cryopreserved in liquid nitrogen vapor phase. Purity and quantity of every magnetically sorted T cell population were checked by analytical flow cytometry. Each sorted fraction had its genomic DNA isolated and then quantified by UV absorbance on a Nanodrop 2000c.

What was sequenced was naive CD4+ T cells from PBMCs. The cell subset or site label for this specimen denotes: CD45RA+ positively selected. The chain is assembled from TRBV10-3 and TRBJ2-1; 8 nucleotides in the junction match TRBD2. This TCR was recovered from a young man in good health. Some clones in this sample may be carry-over from other donors' samples. In nucleotides, the sequence is TGTGCCATCAGGCAGGGACTAGAGACCTACAATGAGCAGTTCTTC. This codes for CAIRQGLETYNEQFF.